This TCR beta chain was identified during a study of blood T cell repertoires in COVID-19. About the research overall: Donors in the United States, Italy and Spain gave samples during acute or convalescent COVID-19. Sources were T cells, B-cell-depleted T cells, or PBMCs; the material itself was cDNA or gDNA.

Per the original methods: Using reference gene primer amplification, nucleated cell counts were estimated. Generated by immunoSEQ multiplex PCR, the TCRdb table keeps only in-frame clones and is missing some. V and J calls and clone size are as listed in that table; D and trimming were resolved from the DNA. This sample has over 70,000 clones, with about 80% found just once. The germline gives CDR1 SGHVS, CDR2 FQNEAQ. After removal of 5 bases from V and 8 bases from J, the junction contained 9 bases not matched to a gene. The CDR3 sequence is 15 residues long. V usage is TRBV7-8 and J usage is TRBJ1-4; 9 bases align to TRBD1. Sequences were obtained from peripheral blood. The TCR originated in a human donor in a cohort sampled during active COVID-19. Here the CDR3 reads CASSLGDRVKEKLFF. The CDR3 DNA is TGTGCCAGCAGCCTAGGGGACAGGGTAAAAGAAAAACTGTTTTTT.